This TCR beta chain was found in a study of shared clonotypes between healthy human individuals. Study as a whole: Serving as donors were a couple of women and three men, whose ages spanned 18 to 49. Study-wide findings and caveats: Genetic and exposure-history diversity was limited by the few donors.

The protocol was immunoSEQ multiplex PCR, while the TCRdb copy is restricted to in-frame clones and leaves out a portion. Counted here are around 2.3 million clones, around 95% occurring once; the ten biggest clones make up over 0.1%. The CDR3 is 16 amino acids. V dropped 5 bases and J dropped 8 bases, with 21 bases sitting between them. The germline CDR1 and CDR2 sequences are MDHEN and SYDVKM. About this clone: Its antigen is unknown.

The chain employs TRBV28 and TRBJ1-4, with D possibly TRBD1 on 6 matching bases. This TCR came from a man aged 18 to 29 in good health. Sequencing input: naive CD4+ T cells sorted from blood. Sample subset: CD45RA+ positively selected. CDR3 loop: CASSGGTFHRAEKLFF. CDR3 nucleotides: TGTGCCAGCAGTGGGGGGACATTCCACCGTGCGGAAAAACTGTTTTTT. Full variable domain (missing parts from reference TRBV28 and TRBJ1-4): DVKVTQSSRYLVKRTGEKVFLECVQDMDHENMFWYRQDPGLGLRLIYFSYDVKMKEKGDIPEGYSVSREKKERFSLILESASTNQTSMYLCASSGGTFHRAEKLFFGSGTQLSVL.